The present T cell receptor beta chain was sequenced within a study of blood T cell repertoires in COVID-19. Study summary: COVID-19 samples from acute and convalescent phases originated in the United States, Italy and Spain. Sources were T cells, B-cell-depleted T cells, or PBMCs; the material itself was cDNA or gDNA.

As processed by the authors: Reference gene primer amplification yielded estimated nucleated cell counts. Repertoires were generated with immunoSEQ multiplex PCR, while TCRdb's copy carries only in-frame clones and drops some. The V and J calls and clone size are taken from that table; D and trimming were inferred from the DNA. The data contain tens of thousands of clones, 84% of them singletons. V was shortened by 7 bases and J by 2 bases, with 29 bases between the two germline ends. In germline, CDR1 is SGHTA, CDR2 FQGNSA. This CDR3 contains 19 residues. The sequenced sample was peripheral blood. The receptor was derived from a man aged 50 to 59 with acute or convalescent COVID-19. The rearrangement joins TRBV7-2 to TRBJ2-5, with D possibly matching TRBD1 (6 bases). This CDR3 reads CASTLSQGIMASEQETQYF. The DNA for the CDR3 is TGTGCCAGCACCCTCTCGCAGGGGATAATGGCGTCAGAACAAGAGACCCAGTACTTC.